This T cell receptor (beta chain) was found in a study of blood T cell repertoires in COVID-19. Study summary: Whether acute or convalescent, the COVID-19 samples came from the United States, Italy and Spain.

Those enrolled, adults aged roughly 18 to 89 years, came from 25 or so US areas. Clinical history as reported by participants underpinned cohort assignment. Original methodology: Reference gene primers were amplified, and this amplification served to estimate nucleated cell counts. Libraries were prepared by immunoSEQ multiplex PCR; TCRdb keeps only in-frame clonotypes and omits some of them. Clone size and V and J calls were adopted from that table, with D and trimming inferred from the DNA. The sample lists hundreds of thousands of clones, nearly 90% seen once, with roughly 4.3% in the top ten. This CDR3 comprises 14 residues. Trimming removed 3 bases at V and 7 bases at J, with 12 bases between. The V gene's germline CDR1 is KGHSH and CDR2 LQKENI.

The sequenced material came from PBMCs or T cells enriched from blood (not recorded which). The rearrangement uses TRBV18 and TRBJ1-4, with a weak D call TRBD1 (6 bases). The sequence was collected from a woman aged 18-29 years with acute COVID-19. Written as DNA, the CDR3 is TGTGCCAGCTCACCGGGGGCCAGGGGTGAAAAACTGTTTTTT. It yields the protein CASSPGARGEKLFF.